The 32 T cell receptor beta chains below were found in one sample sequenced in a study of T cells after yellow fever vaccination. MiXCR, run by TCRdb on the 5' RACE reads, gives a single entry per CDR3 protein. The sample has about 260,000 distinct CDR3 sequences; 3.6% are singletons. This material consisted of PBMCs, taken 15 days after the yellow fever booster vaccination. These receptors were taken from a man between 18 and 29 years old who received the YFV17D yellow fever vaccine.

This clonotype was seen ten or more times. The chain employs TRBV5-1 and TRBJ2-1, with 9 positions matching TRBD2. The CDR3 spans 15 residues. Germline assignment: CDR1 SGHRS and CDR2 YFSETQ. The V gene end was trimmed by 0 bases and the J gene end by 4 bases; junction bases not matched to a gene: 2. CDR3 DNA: TGCGCCAGCAGCTTGGGGCGGGGGGGATACAATGAGCAGTTCTTC. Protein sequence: CASSLGRGGYNEQFF.

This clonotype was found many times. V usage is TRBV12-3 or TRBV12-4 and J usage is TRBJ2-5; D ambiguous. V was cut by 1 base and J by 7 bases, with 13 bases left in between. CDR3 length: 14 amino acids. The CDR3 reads CASSLGLTARTQYF. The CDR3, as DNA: TGTGCCAGCAGTTTAGGGCTGACCGCCCGGACCCAGTACTTC.

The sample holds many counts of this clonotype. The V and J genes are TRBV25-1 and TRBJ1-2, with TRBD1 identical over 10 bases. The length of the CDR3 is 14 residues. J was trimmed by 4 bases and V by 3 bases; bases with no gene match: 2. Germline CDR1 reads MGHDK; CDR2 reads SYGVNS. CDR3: CASSETGGGYGYTF. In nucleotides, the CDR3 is TGTGCCAGCAGTGAGACAGGGGGCGGCTATGGCTACACCTTC.

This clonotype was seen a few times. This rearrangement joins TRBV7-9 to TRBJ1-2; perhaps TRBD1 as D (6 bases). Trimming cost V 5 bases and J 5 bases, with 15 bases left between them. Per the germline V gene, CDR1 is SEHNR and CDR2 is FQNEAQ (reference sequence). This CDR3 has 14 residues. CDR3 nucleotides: TGTGCCAGCAGCCCGAGGGACATCCATTATGGCTACACCTTC. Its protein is CASSPRDIHYGYTF.

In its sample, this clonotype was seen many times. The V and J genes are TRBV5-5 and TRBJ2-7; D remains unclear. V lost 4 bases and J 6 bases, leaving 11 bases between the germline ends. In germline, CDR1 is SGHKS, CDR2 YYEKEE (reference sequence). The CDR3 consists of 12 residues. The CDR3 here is CASSPTEFEQYF. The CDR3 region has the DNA TGTGCCAGCAGCCCCACCGAGTTCGAGCAGTACTTC.

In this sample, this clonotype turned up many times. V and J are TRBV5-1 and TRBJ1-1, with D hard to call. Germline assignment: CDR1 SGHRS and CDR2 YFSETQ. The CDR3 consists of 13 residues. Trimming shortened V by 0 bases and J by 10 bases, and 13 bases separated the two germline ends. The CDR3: CASSLEPLVGAFF. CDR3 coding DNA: TGCGCCAGCAGCTTGGAACCCCTAGTTGGAGCTTTCTTT.

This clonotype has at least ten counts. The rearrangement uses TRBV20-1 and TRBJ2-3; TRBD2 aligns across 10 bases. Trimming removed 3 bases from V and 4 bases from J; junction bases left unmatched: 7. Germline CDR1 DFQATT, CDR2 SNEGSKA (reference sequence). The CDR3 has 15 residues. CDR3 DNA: TGCAGTGCTAGCCCCTCTAGCGGGGGCGCAGATACGCAGTATTTT. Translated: CSASPSSGGADTQYF.

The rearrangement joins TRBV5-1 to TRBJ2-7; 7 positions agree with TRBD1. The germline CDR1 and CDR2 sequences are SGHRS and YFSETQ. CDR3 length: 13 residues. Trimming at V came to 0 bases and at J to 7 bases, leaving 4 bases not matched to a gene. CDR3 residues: CASSLEGAGEQYV. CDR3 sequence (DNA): TGCGCCAGCAGCTTGGAGGGGGCTGGGGAGCAGTACGTC.

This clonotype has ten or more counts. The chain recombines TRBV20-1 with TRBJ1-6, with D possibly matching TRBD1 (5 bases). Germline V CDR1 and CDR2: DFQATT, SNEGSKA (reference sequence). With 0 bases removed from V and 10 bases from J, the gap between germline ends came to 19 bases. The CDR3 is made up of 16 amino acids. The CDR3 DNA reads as TGCAGTGCTAGAGAGATTGGCAGGGTTCAAGTGTCACCCCTCCACTTT. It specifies CSAREIGRVQVSPLHF.

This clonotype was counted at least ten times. The CDR3 DNA follows: TGCGCCAGCAGCTTCTTGGGGGGTACTGAAGCTTTCTTT. Translated: CASSFLGGTEAFF. The chain is built from TRBV5-1 and TRBJ1-1; D perhaps matches TRBD1 (5 bases). The CDR3 sequence is 13 residues long. V was trimmed by 2 bases and J by 5 bases, leaving 10 bases between them. Germline assignment: CDR1 SGHRS and CDR2 YFSETQ.

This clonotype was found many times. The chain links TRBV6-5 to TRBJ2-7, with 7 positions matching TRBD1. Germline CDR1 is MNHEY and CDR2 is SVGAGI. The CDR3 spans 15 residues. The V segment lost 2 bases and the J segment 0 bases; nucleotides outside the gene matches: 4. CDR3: CASSYGQGVSYEQYF. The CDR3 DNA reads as TGTGCCAGCAGTTACGGGCAGGGGGTCTCCTACGAGCAGTACTTC.

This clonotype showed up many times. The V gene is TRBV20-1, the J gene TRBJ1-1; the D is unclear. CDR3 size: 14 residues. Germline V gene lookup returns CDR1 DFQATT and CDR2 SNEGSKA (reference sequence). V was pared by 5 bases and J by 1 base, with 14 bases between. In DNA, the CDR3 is TGCAGTGCTCGCGTGACGAGCCAGAACACTGAAGCTTTCTTT. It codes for CSARVTSQNTEAFF.

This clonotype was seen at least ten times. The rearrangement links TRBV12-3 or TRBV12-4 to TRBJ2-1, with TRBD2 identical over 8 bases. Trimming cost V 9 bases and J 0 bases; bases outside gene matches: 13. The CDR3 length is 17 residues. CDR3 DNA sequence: TGTGCCAGTAACCCACGGGGGGGGTCGAGCTCCTACAATGAGCAGTTCTTC. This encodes CASNPRGGSSSYNEQFF.

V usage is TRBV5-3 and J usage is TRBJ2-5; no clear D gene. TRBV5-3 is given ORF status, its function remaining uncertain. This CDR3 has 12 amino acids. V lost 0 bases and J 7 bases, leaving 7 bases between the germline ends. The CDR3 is CARSLELGTQYF. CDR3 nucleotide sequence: TGTGCCAGAAGCTTGGAGTTGGGGACCCAGTACTTC.

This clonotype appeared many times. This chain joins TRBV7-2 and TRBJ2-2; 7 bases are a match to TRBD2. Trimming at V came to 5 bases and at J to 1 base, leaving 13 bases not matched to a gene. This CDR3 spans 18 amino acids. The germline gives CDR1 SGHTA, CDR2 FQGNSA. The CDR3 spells CASSVTTSLIGNTGELFF. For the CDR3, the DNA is TGTGCCAGCAGCGTCACGACTAGCCTGATTGGGAACACCGGGGAGCTGTTTTTT. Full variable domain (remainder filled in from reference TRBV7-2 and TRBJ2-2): GAGVSQSPSNKVTEKGKDVELRCDPISGHTALYWYRQSLGQGLEFLIYFQGNSAPDKSGLPSDRFSAERTGGSVSTLTIQRTQQEDSAVYLCASSVTTSLIGNTGELFFGEGSRLTVL.

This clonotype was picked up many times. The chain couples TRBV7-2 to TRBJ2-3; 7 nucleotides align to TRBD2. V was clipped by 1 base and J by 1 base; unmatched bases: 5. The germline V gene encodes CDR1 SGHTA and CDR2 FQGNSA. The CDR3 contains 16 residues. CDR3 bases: TGTGCCAGCAGCTTAGGTGTCGCGGGGGGCACAGATACGCAGTATTTT. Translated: CASSLGVAGGTDTQYF. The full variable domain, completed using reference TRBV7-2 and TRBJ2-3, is GAGVSQSPSNKVTEKGKDVELRCDPISGHTALYWYRQSLGQGLEFLIYFQGNSAPDKSGLPSDRFSAERTGGSVSTLTIQRTQQEDSAVYLCASSLGVAGGTDTQYFGPGTRLTVL.

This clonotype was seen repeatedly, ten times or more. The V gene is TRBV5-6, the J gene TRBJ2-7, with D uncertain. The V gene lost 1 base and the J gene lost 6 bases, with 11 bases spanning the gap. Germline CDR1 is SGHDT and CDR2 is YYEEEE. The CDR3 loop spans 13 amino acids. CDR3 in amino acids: CASSLREAIEQYF. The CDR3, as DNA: TGTGCCAGCAGCTTGAGAGAAGCTATCGAGCAGTACTTC.

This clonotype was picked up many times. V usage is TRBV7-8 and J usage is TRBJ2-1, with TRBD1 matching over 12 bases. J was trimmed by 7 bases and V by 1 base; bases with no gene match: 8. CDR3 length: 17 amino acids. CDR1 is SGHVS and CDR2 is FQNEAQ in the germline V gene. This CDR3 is CASSLGWGQGALNEQFF. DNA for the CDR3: TGTGCCAGCAGCTTAGGGTGGGGACAGGGGGCCCTTAATGAGCAGTTCTTC.

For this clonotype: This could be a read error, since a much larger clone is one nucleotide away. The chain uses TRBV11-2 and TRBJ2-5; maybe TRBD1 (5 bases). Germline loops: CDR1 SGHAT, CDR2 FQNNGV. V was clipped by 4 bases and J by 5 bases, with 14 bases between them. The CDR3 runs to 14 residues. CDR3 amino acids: CASSSTVVGETQYF. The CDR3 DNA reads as TGTGCCAGCAGCTCGACAGTGGTGGGTGAGACCCAGTACTTC.

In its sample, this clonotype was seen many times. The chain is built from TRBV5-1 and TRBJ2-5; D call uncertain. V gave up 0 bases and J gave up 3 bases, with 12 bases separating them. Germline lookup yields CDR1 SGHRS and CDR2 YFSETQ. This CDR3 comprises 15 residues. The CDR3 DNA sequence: TGCGCCAGCAGCTTGGTGGGTTCGGCTGAAGAGACCCAGTACTTC. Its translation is CASSLVGSAEETQYF.

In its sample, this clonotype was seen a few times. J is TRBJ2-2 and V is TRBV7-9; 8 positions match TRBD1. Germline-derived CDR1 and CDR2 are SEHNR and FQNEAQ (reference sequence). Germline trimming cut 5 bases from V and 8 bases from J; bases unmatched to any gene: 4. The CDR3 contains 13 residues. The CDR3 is CASSKWDRGELFF. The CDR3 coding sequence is TGTGCCAGCAGCAAGTGGGACAGGGGGGAGCTGTTTTTT.

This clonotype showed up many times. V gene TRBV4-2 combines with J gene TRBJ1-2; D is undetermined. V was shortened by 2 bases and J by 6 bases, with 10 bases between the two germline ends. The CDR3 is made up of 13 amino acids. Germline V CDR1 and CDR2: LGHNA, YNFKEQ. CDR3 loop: CASSQLGSDGYTF. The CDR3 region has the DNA TGTGCCAGCAGCCAATTGGGCTCCGATGGCTACACCTTC.

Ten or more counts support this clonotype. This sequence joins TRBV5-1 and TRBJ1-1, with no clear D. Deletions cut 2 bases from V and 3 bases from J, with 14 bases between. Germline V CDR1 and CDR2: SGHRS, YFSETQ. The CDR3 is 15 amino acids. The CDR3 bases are TGCGCCAGCAGCTTTTCAAACCCCGGGGACACTGAAGCTTTCTTT. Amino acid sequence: CASSFSNPGDTEAFF.

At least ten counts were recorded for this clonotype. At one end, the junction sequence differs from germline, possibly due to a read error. The CDR3 sequence: CASSLGQSTGELFF. CDR3 nucleotides: TGTGCCAGCAGCTTAGGGCAGAGCACCGGGGAGCTGTTTTTT. The V call is TRBV5-1, the J call TRBJ2-2; the D is unclear. CDR1 is SGHRS and CDR2 is YFSETQ in the germline V gene. The CDR3 sequence is 14 residues long.

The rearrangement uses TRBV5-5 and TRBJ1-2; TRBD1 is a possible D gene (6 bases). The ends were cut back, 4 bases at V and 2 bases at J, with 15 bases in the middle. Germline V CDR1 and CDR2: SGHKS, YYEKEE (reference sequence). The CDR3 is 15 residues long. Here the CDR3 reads CASSGGAVFNYGYTF. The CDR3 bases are TGTGCCAGCAGCGGGGGGGCGGTTTTCAACTATGGCTACACCTTC. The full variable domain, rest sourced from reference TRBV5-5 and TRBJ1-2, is DAGVTQSPTHLIKTRGQQVTLRCSPISGHKSVSWYQQVLGQGPQFIFQYYEKEERGRGNFPDRFSARQFPNYSSELNVNALLLGDSALYLCASSGGAVFNYGYTFGSGTRLTVV.

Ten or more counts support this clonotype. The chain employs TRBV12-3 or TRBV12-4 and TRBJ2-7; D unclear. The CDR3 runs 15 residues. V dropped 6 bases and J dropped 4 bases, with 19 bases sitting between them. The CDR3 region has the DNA TGTGCCAGCAGCCTCCGCGGTGGGATAGGGTACGAGCAGTACTTC. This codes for CASSLRGGIGYEQYF.

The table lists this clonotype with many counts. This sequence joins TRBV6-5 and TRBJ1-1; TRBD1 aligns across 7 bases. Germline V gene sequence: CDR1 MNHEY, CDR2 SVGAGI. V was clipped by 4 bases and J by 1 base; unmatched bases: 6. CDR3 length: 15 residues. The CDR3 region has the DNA TGTGCCAGCAGTTGGGGGGACAGCCAGAACACTGAAGCTTTCTTT. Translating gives CASSWGDSQNTEAFF.

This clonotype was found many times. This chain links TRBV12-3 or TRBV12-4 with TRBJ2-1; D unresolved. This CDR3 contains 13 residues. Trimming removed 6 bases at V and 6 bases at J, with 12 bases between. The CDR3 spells CASSPPGANEQFF. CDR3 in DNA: TGTGCCAGCAGCCCACCTGGAGCCAATGAGCAGTTCTTC.

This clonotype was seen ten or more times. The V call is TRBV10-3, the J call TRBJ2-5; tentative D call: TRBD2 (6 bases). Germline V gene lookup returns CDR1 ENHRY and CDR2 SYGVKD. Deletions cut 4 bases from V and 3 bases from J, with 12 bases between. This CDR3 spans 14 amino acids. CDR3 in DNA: TGTGCCATCAGTGCAAGGACGGGGGAAGAGACCCAGTACTTC. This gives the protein CAISARTGEETQYF.

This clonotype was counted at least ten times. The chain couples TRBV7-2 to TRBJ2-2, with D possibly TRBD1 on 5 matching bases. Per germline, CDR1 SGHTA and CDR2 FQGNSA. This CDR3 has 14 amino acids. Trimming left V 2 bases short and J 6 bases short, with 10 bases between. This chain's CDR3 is CASSLIGAPGELFF. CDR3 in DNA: TGTGCCAGCAGCTTAATTGGGGCACCCGGGGAGCTGTTTTTT.

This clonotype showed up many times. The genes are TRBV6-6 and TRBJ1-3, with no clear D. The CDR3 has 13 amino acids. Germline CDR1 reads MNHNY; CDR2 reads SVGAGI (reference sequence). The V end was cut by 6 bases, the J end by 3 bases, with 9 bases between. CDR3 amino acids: CASRDGVGNTIYF. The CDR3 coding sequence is TGTGCCAGCAGGGACGGGGTTGGAAACACCATATATTTT.

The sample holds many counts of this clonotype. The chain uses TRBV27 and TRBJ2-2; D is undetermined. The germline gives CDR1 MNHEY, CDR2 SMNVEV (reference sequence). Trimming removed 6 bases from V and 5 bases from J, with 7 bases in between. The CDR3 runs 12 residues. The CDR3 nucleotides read TGTGCCAGCAGCGACCCGACCGGGGAGCTGTTTTTT. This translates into CASSDPTGELFF.